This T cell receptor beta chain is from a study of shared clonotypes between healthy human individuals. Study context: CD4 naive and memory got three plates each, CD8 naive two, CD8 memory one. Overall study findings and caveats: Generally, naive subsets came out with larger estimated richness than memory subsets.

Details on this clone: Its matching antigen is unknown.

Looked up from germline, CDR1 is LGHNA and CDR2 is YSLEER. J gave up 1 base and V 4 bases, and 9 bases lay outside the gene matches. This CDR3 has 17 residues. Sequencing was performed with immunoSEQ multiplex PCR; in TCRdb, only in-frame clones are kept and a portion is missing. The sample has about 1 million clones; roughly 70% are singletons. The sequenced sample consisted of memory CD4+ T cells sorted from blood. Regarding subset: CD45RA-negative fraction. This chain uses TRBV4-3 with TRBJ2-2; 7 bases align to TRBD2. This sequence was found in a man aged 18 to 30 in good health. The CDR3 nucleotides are TGCGCCAGCAGCCGCCTTGTGGGCGGGAGGAACACCGGGGAGCTGTTTTTT. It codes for CASSRLVGGRNTGELFF.